This T cell receptor (beta chain) was sequenced in a study of identical twins. Germline values: CDR1 SNHLY, CDR2 FYNNEI. The V segment lost 5 bases and the J segment 5 bases; nucleotides outside the gene matches: 7. This CDR3 has 14 residues. All donors were healthy, and all were Caucasian. From the 5' RACE reads, TCRdb called clonotypes with MiXCR, one entry per CDR3 protein. This sample has 350,000 to 600,000 distinct CDR3 sequences; about 14% occur once, and the top ten carry around 0.57%. The same data also went into a second study, on yellow fever vaccine responses in identical twins.

The clonotype originates from a young woman in good health. This chain links TRBV2 with TRBJ2-3; 7 nucleotides align to TRBD2. What was sequenced was CD4+ T cells sorted from blood. CDR3 DNA: TGTGCCAGCAGTCTAGGACTAGGGGAAGATACGCAGTATTTT. Amino acids: CASSLGLGEDTQYF.